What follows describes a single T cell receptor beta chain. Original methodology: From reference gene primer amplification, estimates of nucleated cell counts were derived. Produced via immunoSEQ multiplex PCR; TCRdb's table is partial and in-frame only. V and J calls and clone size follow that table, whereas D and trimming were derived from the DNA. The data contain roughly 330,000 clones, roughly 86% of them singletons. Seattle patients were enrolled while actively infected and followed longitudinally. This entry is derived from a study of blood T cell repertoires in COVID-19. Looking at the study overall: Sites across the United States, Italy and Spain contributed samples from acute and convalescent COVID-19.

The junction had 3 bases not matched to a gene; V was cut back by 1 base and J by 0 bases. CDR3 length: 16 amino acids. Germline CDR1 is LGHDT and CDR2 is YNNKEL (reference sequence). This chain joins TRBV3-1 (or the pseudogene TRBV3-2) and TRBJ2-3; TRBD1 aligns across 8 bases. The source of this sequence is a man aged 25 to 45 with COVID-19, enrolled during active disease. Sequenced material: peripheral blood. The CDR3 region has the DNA TGTGCCAGCAGCCAAGGGACAGGGAAAAGCACAGATACGCAGTATTTT. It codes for CASSQGTGKSTDTQYF.